The clone carrying this T cell receptor beta chain was seen more than once but under ten times. The data were taken from a study of blood T cell repertoires in COVID-19. On the study more broadly: Sources were T cells, B-cell-depleted T cells, or PBMCs; the material itself was cDNA or gDNA.

During active infection, Seattle patients enrolled and were then monitored through disease. Per the authors' pipeline: Counts of nucleated cells, estimated from reference gene primer amplification, were obtained. The data were produced by immunoSEQ multiplex PCR, yet TCRdb's version contains in-frame clones alone and is incomplete. For V, J and clone size, that table is used; D and trimming come from the DNA. The sample lists under 300,000 clones, approximately 84% occurring once. Germline V gene data show CDR1 as SGHNT and CDR2 as YENEEA. With 5 bases removed from V and 2 bases from J, the gap between germline ends came to 9 bases. This CDR3 has 13 residues.

The chain carries TRBV11-3 and TRBJ1-1, with unresolved D. The sequenced sample consisted of peripheral blood. The receptor comes from a human donor with COVID-19, enrolled during active disease. The donor label of this sample is uncertain. The CDR3 coding sequence is TGTGCCAGCAGCCACGGGAGAAACACTGAAGCTTTCTTT. Translated, it gives CASSHGRNTEAFF.